This is a list of T cell receptor beta chains from one sample in a study of T cells after yellow fever vaccination. TCRdb reanalysed the 5' RACE reads using MiXCR and keeps one entry per CDR3 protein. The profile covers 510,000 or so distinct CDR3 sequences, with 15% to 20% appearing a single time and 14% taken by the ten largest. This specimen was PBMCs, taken 15 days after the yellow fever booster vaccination. The receptors originated from a man younger than 40 who received the YFV17D yellow fever vaccine. The CDR3 runs from the conserved cysteine through the conserved F or W. A D gene is named only where the DNA matches it firmly. Expanded clones get a size class; other rows say once, few or many, or leave the size out.

v_call	j_call	d_call	clone_size	cdr3_nt	cdr3_aa
TRBV20-1	TRBJ1-2	-	few	TGCAGTGCTAGGGGATTAGTCGCAGGCGGCTTGTACTATGGCTACACCTTC	CSARGLVAGGLYYGYTF
TRBV29-1	TRBJ2-3	TRBD2	-	TGCAGCGTCGATTGGGGGGGGAGAGATACGCAGTATTTT	CSVDWGGRDTQYF
TRBV7-9	TRBJ2-7	-	-	TGTGCCAGCAGCCATACAACAAACAGCTACGAGCAGTACTTC	CASSHTTNSYEQYF
TRBV19	TRBJ1-1	-	-	TGTGCCAGTAGTCGTATGGGTTACACTGAAGCTTTCTTT	CASSRMGYTEAFF
TRBV9	TRBJ2-1	-	-	TGTGCCACCTCGGTGGACCTTTCCTACAATGAGCAGTTCTTC	CATSVDLSYNEQFF
TRBV6-2/TRBV6-3	TRBJ2-6	-	-	TGTGCCAGTAGGAGGGAGCGGGCCAACGTCCTGACTTTC	CASRRERANVLTF
TRBV15	TRBJ2-2	-	-	TGTGCCACCAGCAGGGGTGGACTAGGGGAGCTGTTTTTT	CATSRGGLGELFF
TRBV25-1	TRBJ2-2	TRBD2	few	TGTGCCAGCAGTTTTAGCGGGAGAGCCGGGGAGCTGTTTTTT	CASSFSGRAGELFF
TRBV29-1	TRBJ2-1	-	few	TGCAGTACCCGACAGAACTCCTACAATGAGCAGTTCTTC	CSTRQNSYNEQFF
TRBV20-1	TRBJ2-3	-	-	TGCAGTGCTATTGGCGGTGCTAGCACAGATACGCAGTATTTT	CSAIGGASTDTQYF
TRBV5-4	TRBJ2-3	-	-	TGTGCCAGCAGACCGGGTCCTGGCGGGACAGATACGCAGTATTTT	CASRPGPGGTDTQYF
TRBV9	TRBJ2-1	TRBD2	-	TGTGCCAGCAGCGGCGTGACTAGCGGGATAGGGAATGAGCAGTTCTTC	CASSGVTSGIGNEQFF
TRBV12-3/TRBV12-4	TRBJ2-7	-	-	TGTGCCAGCAGTCCCGGGACCCTCCAATACGAGCAGTACTTC	CASSPGTLQYEQYF
TRBV5-1	TRBJ2-7	-	-	TGCGCCAGCAGCCCCGGGTCGAGGATTTCCTACGAGCAGTACTTC	CASSPGSRISYEQYF
TRBV10-3	TRBJ2-7	TRBD1	few	TGTGCCATCAGTGATCAGGGGGCCCCCTACGAGCAGTACTTC	CAISDQGAPYEQYF
TRBV7-2	TRBJ2-1	TRBD2	few	TGTGCCAGCAGCGACGCAGCGGGGACCTACAATGAGCAGTTCTTC	CASSDAAGTYNEQFF
TRBV24-1	TRBJ2-1	-	few	TGTGCCACCAGTGATTCGAGGCGTGGGACTTATGTGAATGAGCAGTTCTTC	CATSDSRRGTYVNEQFF
TRBV5-1	TRBJ2-7	TRBD1	few	TGCGCCAGCAGCATCTCAGGGACAGCAAGCTCCTACGAGCAGTACTTC	CASSISGTASSYEQYF
TRBV6-5	TRBJ2-7	-	-	TGTGCCAGCAGTTACTCGGCCACGCTTCCCTCCTACGAGCAGTACTTC	CASSYSATLPSYEQYF
TRBV11-2	TRBJ2-3	-	few	TGTGCCAGCAGCCCTAGAGCCGGAGGGGGAGATACGCAGTATTTT	CASSPRAGGGDTQYF
TRBV7-9	TRBJ2-2	TRBD2	-	TGTGCCAGCAGCCCAGAGCGGGAACTTGTCAACACCGGGGAGCTGTTTTTT	CASSPERELVNTGELFF
TRBV5-1	TRBJ1-6	-	few	TGCGCCAGCAGCTTGACTCTCTTCCGGGACGAAAATTCACCCCTCCACTTT	CASSLTLFRDENSPLHF
TRBV5-1	TRBJ1-1	-	-	TGCGCCAGCAGCTTGGCCGTCCGGGGGACTGAAGCTTTCTTT	CASSLAVRGTEAFF
TRBV7-2	TRBJ2-1	TRBD2	-	TGTGCCAGCACCCCCGGGACTAGCGGCTACAATGAGCAGTTCTTC	CASTPGTSGYNEQFF
TRBV6-5	TRBJ2-3	-	-	TGTGCCAGCAGTTCAGGGCGACATACGCAGTATTTT	CASSSGRHTQYF
TRBV11-2	TRBJ2-5	TRBD1	-	TGTGCCAGCAGCTTTGGGACAGGGGTTCAGGAGACCCAGTACTTC	CASSFGTGVQETQYF
TRBV15	TRBJ1-1	-	-	TGTGCCACCAGCAGAGATCGTGACTCCACCACTGAAGCTTTCTTT	CATSRDRDSTTEAFF
TRBV5-1	TRBJ2-1	-	-	TGCGCCAGCAGCCAAACAGTCAACCTCAAGGGCAATGAGCAGTTCTTC	CASSQTVNLKGNEQFF
TRBV12-3/TRBV12-4	TRBJ2-3	TRBD2	few	TGTGCCAGCAGTCGGGACTACACAGATACGCAGTATTTT	CASSRDYTDTQYF
TRBV6-2/TRBV6-3	TRBJ2-7	-	few	TGTGCCAGCAACCGACAGGGAGGAAACGAGCAGTACTTC	CASNRQGGNEQYF
TRBV5-1	TRBJ2-5	-	few	TGCGCCAGCAGCTTGGTCGCGGGGTCGTACCAAGAGACCCAGTACTTC	CASSLVAGSYQETQYF
TRBV24-1	TRBJ2-1	TRBD2	-	TGTGCCACCAGTGCCGGAAGCGGGATTCCCGTTGAGCAGTTCTTC	CATSAGSGIPVEQFF
TRBV12-3/TRBV12-4	TRBJ2-7	TRBD2	-	TGTGCCAGCAGACATAGCGGGAACTCCTACGAGCAGTACTTC	CASRHSGNSYEQYF
TRBV25-1	TRBJ2-1	TRBD2	few	TGTGCCAGCAGTGACTTTAGCGGGCTGTACAATGAGCAGTTCTTC	CASSDFSGLYNEQFF
TRBV4-3	TRBJ2-5	TRBD2	-	TGCGCCAGCAGCCCTTATACTAGCGGACGCTGGGGGGTCCAAGAGACCCAGTACTTC	CASSPYTSGRWGVQETQYF
TRBV20-1	TRBJ1-4	-	few	TGCAGTCCCCACCGTCGGACGCGAAATGAAAAACTGTTTTTT	CSPHRRTRNEKLFF
TRBV5-1	TRBJ2-1	TRBD1	-	TGCGCCAGCAGTTCTGAGGGGGCTGAGGATGAGCAGTTCTTC	CASSSEGAEDEQFF
TRBV5-1	TRBJ2-1	TRBD2	few	TGCGCCAGCAGGTTGGGTTCAACGGCTAGCGGGGACCGCAATGAGCAGTTCTTC	CASRLGSTASGDRNEQFF
TRBV6-1	TRBJ2-2	TRBD1	-	TGTGCCAGCAGCCGACCCGGGACAGCGACCGGGGAGCTGTTTTTT	CASSRPGTATGELFF
TRBV5-1	TRBJ2-4	-	few	TGCGCCAGCAGCTTGCCCCCGGGCATTCAGTACTTC	CASSLPPGIQYF
TRBV5-1	TRBJ2-1	TRBD1	few	TGCGCCAGCAGCCCTAGGACAGGGCACAATGAGCAGTTCTTC	CASSPRTGHNEQFF
TRBV7-2	TRBJ2-4	-	-	TGTGCCAGCAGCCCGGGTTTTGTCAAAAACATTCAGTACTTC	CASSPGFVKNIQYF
TRBV5-1	TRBJ2-3	TRBD2	few	TGCGCCAGCAGCTTAAGCCAGCGGGAGCGATACACAGATACGCAGTATTTT	CASSLSQRERYTDTQYF
TRBV12-3/TRBV12-4	TRBJ1-1	-	-	TGTGCCAGCAGTCGCCTCACCACGAAGGTGAACACTGAAGCTTTCTTT	CASSRLTTKVNTEAFF
TRBV4-2	TRBJ1-2	-	-	TGTGCCAGCAGCCAAGATGCGGGGGGAGACAACTATGGCTACACCTTC	CASSQDAGGDNYGYTF
TRBV7-3	TRBJ2-1	TRBD1	-	TGTGCCAGCAGCTTAGTCTCCGGGACAGGGAACAATGAGCAGTTCTTC	CASSLVSGTGNNEQFF
TRBV30	TRBJ2-7	TRBD2	few	TGTGCCTGGGAGACTAGCGGGACCTACGAGCAGTACTTC	CAWETSGTYEQYF
TRBV7-2	TRBJ2-3	-	-	TGTGCCACCCGGGACTTAGCTAGCACAGATACGCAGTATTTT	CATRDLASTDTQYF
TRBV20-1	TRBJ2-4	-	few	TGCAGTGCTAGGCGCGACAACTTACCCCGAAACATTCAGTACTTC	CSARRDNLPRNIQYF
TRBV7-2	TRBJ2-2	-	-	TGTGCCAGCAGCTTGCCGGTTAGGGGGGAGCTGTTTTTT	CASSLPVRGELFF
TRBV6-5	TRBJ2-7	-	-	TGTGCCAGCAGTTACTCGCTTACTATTGGGACGGACAAGTCCTACGAGCAGTACTTC	CASSYSLTIGTDKSYEQYF
TRBV7-9	TRBJ2-7	-	many	TGTGCCAGCAGCTGGGACAAACCTACGGAGCAGTACTTC	CASSWDKPTEQYF
TRBV20-1	TRBJ2-1	-	-	TGCAGTGCTATTCTGTGGGGGGCGAATGAGCAGTTCTTC	CSAILWGANEQFF
TRBV9	TRBJ2-3	-	-	TGTGCCAGCAGCGTAGCGGTAGCTAACACAGATACGCAGTATTTT	CASSVAVANTDTQYF
TRBV27	TRBJ1-4	-	-	TGTGCCAGCACCGGTGGGGGCGAGGATGAAAAACTGTTTTTT	CASTGGGEDEKLFF
TRBV7-2	TRBJ1-4	TRBD1	-	TGTGCCAGCAGCTTAGCGGGGACAGCGGGAAAACTGTTTTTT	CASSLAGTAGKLFF
TRBV5-5	TRBJ2-7	TRBD1	-	TGTGCCAGCAGCAGAGGGACAGGCAACGAGCAGTACTTC	CASSRGTGNEQYF